These T cell receptor beta chains were read from a single sample in a study of T-cell reconstitution after alpha-beta-depleted transplantation in children. TCRdb re-derived calls from the PCR reads in MiXCR, one entry per CDR3 protein. The sample has about 540,000 distinct CDR3 sequences, around 19% seen once; the top ten hold 3.3%. Material: PBMCs from the stem cell graft donor, obtained from the stem cell graft. Receptors originate from a human donor who donated a stem cell graft to a child with acute lymphoblastic leukemia. Both conserved end residues are part of each CDR3. A D gene is named only where the DNA matches it firmly. Clone size is given for some rows only: seen once, a few or many times, or a class if the clone is expanded.

clone size: NA; J gene: TRBJ2-3; D gene: NA; V gene: TRBV27; CDR3 protein: CASSFVGGRAQYF; CDR3 DNA: TGTGCCAGCAGTTTCGTCGGCGGGCGAGCGCAGTATTTT
clone size: few; J gene: TRBJ2-7; D gene: NA; V gene: TRBV27; CDR3 protein: CASSFRQTGRGGVLYEQYF; CDR3 DNA: TGTGCCAGCAGTTTCCGCCAAACAGGGAGGGGCGGGGTCCTCTACGAGCAGTACTTC
clone size: few; J gene: TRBJ1-2; D gene: NA; V gene: TRBV29-1; CDR3 protein: CSVVRGSRGYTF; CDR3 DNA: TGCAGCGTTGTCAGGGGATCCCGTGGCTACACCTTC
clone size: NA; J gene: TRBJ2-2; D gene: TRBD1; V gene: TRBV6-2/TRBV6-3; CDR3 protein: CASSSRLFGTGGQNTGELFF; CDR3 DNA: TGTGCCAGCAGTTCGCGATTATTTGGGACAGGGGGCCAGAACACCGGGGAGCTGTTTTTT
clone size: few; J gene: TRBJ2-3; D gene: TRBD2; V gene: TRBV5-1; CDR3 protein: CASSLVTGGADTQYF; CDR3 DNA: TGCGCCAGCAGCTTGGTTACGGGAGGGGCAGATACGCAGTATTTT
clone size: NA; J gene: TRBJ2-7; D gene: TRBD1; V gene: TRBV9; CDR3 protein: CASSVATGGYEQYF; CDR3 DNA: TGTGCCAGCAGCGTCGCGACAGGGGGGTACGAGCAGTACTTC
clone size: few; J gene: TRBJ1-2; D gene: TRBD1; V gene: TRBV20-1; CDR3 protein: CSASSDGTAYGYTF; CDR3 DNA: TGCAGTGCTAGCTCCGACGGGACAGCCTATGGCTACACCTTC
clone size: NA; J gene: TRBJ2-1; D gene: NA; V gene: TRBV15; CDR3 protein: CATSRRNEQFF; CDR3 DNA: TGTGCCACCAGCAGGCGGAATGAGCAGTTCTTC
clone size: few; J gene: TRBJ2-4; D gene: NA; V gene: TRBV6-4; CDR3 protein: CAGRQVAKNIQYF; CDR3 DNA: TGTGCCGGACGTCAGGTAGCCAAAAACATTCAGTACTTC
clone size: NA; J gene: TRBJ2-7; D gene: NA; V gene: TRBV5-1; CDR3 protein: CASSLVGTDYEQYF; CDR3 DNA: TGCGCCAGCAGCTTGGTGGGCACAGACTACGAGCAGTACTTC
clone size: few; J gene: TRBJ2-7; D gene: TRBD2; V gene: TRBV18; CDR3 protein: CASSPKGGLAGGEQYF; CDR3 DNA: TGTGCCAGCTCACCTAAGGGTGGACTAGCGGGCGGCGAGCAGTACTTC
clone size: few; J gene: TRBJ2-1; D gene: TRBD2; V gene: TRBV5-6; CDR3 protein: CASSPILAAMVFF; CDR3 DNA: TGTGCCAGCAGCCCAATACTAGCGGCAATGGTCTTCTTC
clone size: few; J gene: TRBJ2-7; D gene: TRBD1; V gene: TRBV19; CDR3 protein: CASSPTQGLYEQYF; CDR3 DNA: TGTGCCAGTAGCCCTACACAGGGGTTATACGAGCAGTACTTC
clone size: few; J gene: TRBJ1-4; D gene: NA; V gene: TRBV9; CDR3 protein: CASSVALDGKTNEKLFF; CDR3 DNA: TGTGCCAGCAGCGTAGCTCTGGATGGGAAAACTAATGAAAAACTGTTTTTT
clone size: few; J gene: TRBJ1-4; D gene: NA; V gene: TRBV7-8; CDR3 protein: CASSWRGADEKLFF; CDR3 DNA: TGTGCCAGCAGCTGGAGGGGTGCTGATGAAAAACTGTTTTTT
clone size: few; J gene: TRBJ2-3; D gene: NA; V gene: TRBV7-3; CDR3 protein: CASSPGQTITDTQYF; CDR3 DNA: TGTGCCAGCAGCCCAGGACAGACGATCACAGATACGCAGTATTTT
clone size: NA; J gene: TRBJ2-7; D gene: NA; V gene: TRBV5-6; CDR3 protein: CASWGRQGGGDEQYF; CDR3 DNA: TGTGCCAGCTGGGGCCGCCAGGGTGGAGGTGACGAGCAGTACTTC
clone size: NA; J gene: TRBJ1-1; D gene: NA; V gene: TRBV5-6; CDR3 protein: CASSLGWGRTEAFF; CDR3 DNA: TGTGCCAGCAGCTTGGGGTGGGGGCGGACTGAAGCTTTCTTT
clone size: NA; J gene: TRBJ1-1; D gene: NA; V gene: TRBV12-3/TRBV12-4; CDR3 protein: CASSSGLRNTEAFF; CDR3 DNA: TGTGCCAGCAGTTCAGGGCTGAGGAACACTGAAGCTTTCTTT
clone size: few; J gene: TRBJ1-6; D gene: NA; V gene: TRBV21-1; CDR3 protein: CASSGEYSYNSPLHF; CDR3 DNA: TGTGCCAGCAGCGGAGAATACTCCTATAATTCACCCCTCCACTTT
clone size: NA; J gene: TRBJ2-1; D gene: TRBD2; V gene: TRBV7-3; CDR3 protein: CASSLRAGAGSYNEQFF; CDR3 DNA: TGTGCCAGCAGCTTAAGGGCGGGAGCTGGCTCCTACAATGAGCAGTTCTTC
clone size: few; J gene: TRBJ2-1; D gene: NA; V gene: TRBV7-9; CDR3 protein: CASRLVPENEQFF; CDR3 DNA: TGTGCCAGCAGACTTGTCCCAGAGAATGAGCAGTTCTTC
clone size: many; J gene: TRBJ2-7; D gene: TRBD2; V gene: TRBV5-1; CDR3 protein: CASSLDRGSSYEQYF; CDR3 DNA: TGCGCCAGCAGCTTGGACCGCGGGAGCTCCTACGAGCAGTACTTC
clone size: NA; J gene: TRBJ1-5; D gene: NA; V gene: TRBV29-1; CDR3 protein: CSVEGQPQHF; CDR3 DNA: TGCAGCGTTGAGGGTCAGCCCCAGCATTTT
clone size: few; J gene: TRBJ2-5; D gene: TRBD2; V gene: TRBV20-1; CDR3 protein: CSARPLVREGPETQYF; CDR3 DNA: TGCAGTGCTAGGCCCCTAGTACGGGAGGGCCCAGAGACCCAGTACTTC
clone size: NA; J gene: TRBJ1-1; D gene: TRBD1; V gene: TRBV7-9; CDR3 protein: CASSLAGTGLLVSGAFF; CDR3 DNA: TGTGCCAGCAGCCTGGCCGGGACAGGCCTCCTAGTTTCGGGAGCTTTCTTT
clone size: few; J gene: TRBJ1-3; D gene: TRBD1; V gene: TRBV25-1; CDR3 protein: CASSGPGQGAQNTIYF; CDR3 DNA: TGTGCCAGCAGTGGGCCGGGACAGGGGGCTCAAAACACCATATATTTT
clone size: few; J gene: TRBJ2-7; D gene: NA; V gene: TRBV15; CDR3 protein: CATRDAYEQYF; CDR3 DNA: TGTGCCACCCGGGACGCCTACGAGCAGTACTTC
clone size: few; J gene: TRBJ2-2; D gene: NA; V gene: TRBV7-9; CDR3 protein: CASSLAPGATGELFF; CDR3 DNA: TGTGCCAGCAGCTTAGCCCCGGGGGCTACCGGGGAGCTGTTTTTT
clone size: few; J gene: TRBJ2-2; D gene: TRBD2; V gene: TRBV12-3/TRBV12-4; CDR3 protein: CASSPGLDLTGELFF; CDR3 DNA: TGTGCCAGCAGTCCAGGACTAGATTTGACCGGGGAGCTGTTTTTT
clone size: NA; J gene: TRBJ2-3; D gene: TRBD1; V gene: TRBV7-9; CDR3 protein: CASSPRDSLFSPQYF; CDR3 DNA: TGTGCCAGCAGCCCCCGGGACAGCCTATTCAGTCCGCAGTATTTT
clone size: few; J gene: TRBJ2-3; D gene: TRBD2; V gene: TRBV2; CDR3 protein: CASSDSMAGGTDTQYF; CDR3 DNA: TGTGCCAGCAGTGATTCTATGGCGGGAGGGACAGATACGCAGTATTTT
clone size: few; J gene: TRBJ2-7; D gene: TRBD1; V gene: TRBV5-1; CDR3 protein: CASSLGQGAEQYF; CDR3 DNA: TGCGCCAGCAGCCTGGGACAGGGGGCCGAGCAGTACTTC
clone size: many; J gene: TRBJ2-2; D gene: NA; V gene: TRBV6-4; CDR3 protein: CASSNANTGELFF; CDR3 DNA: TGTGCCAGCAGTAACGCTAACACCGGGGAGCTGTTTTTT
clone size: few; J gene: TRBJ1-2; D gene: NA; V gene: TRBV5-1; CDR3 protein: CASSPVGVPGTMNRYTF; CDR3 DNA: TGCGCCAGCAGCCCGGTAGGGGTACCGGGGACGATGAATCGCTACACCTTC
clone size: NA; J gene: TRBJ2-2; D gene: TRBD1; V gene: TRBV9; CDR3 protein: CASSHRQGSNTGELFF; CDR3 DNA: TGTGCCAGCAGCCACCGACAGGGTTCGAACACCGGGGAGCTGTTTTTT
clone size: NA; J gene: TRBJ2-7; D gene: NA; V gene: TRBV7-8; CDR3 protein: CASSLVRSSYEQYF; CDR3 DNA: TGTGCCAGCAGCTTAGTCCGAAGCTCCTACGAGCAGTACTTC
clone size: NA; J gene: TRBJ2-1; D gene: TRBD2; V gene: TRBV20-1; CDR3 protein: CGASWDYYNEQFF; CDR3 DNA: TGCGGTGCTAGCTGGGACTACTACAATGAGCAGTTCTTC
clone size: few; J gene: TRBJ2-1; D gene: TRBD2; V gene: TRBV24-1; CDR3 protein: CATSDELSGRGYNEQFF; CDR3 DNA: TGTGCCACCAGTGATGAGCTAAGCGGGAGGGGGTACAATGAGCAGTTCTTC
clone size: NA; J gene: TRBJ1-3; D gene: NA; V gene: TRBV12-3/TRBV12-4; CDR3 protein: CASSFLGGNTIYF; CDR3 DNA: TGTGCCAGCAGTTTTTTGGGCGGAAACACCATATATTTT
clone size: NA; J gene: TRBJ2-6; D gene: TRBD1; V gene: TRBV7-8; CDR3 protein: CASSFDPGQLYSGANVLTF; CDR3 DNA: TGTGCCAGCAGCTTCGACCCGGGACAGCTGTACTCTGGGGCCAACGTCCTGACTTTC
clone size: NA; J gene: TRBJ1-2; D gene: TRBD1; V gene: TRBV12-3/TRBV12-4; CDR3 protein: CASSSTGVNYGYTF; CDR3 DNA: TGTGCCAGCAGCTCGACAGGGGTGAACTATGGCTACACCTTC
clone size: NA; J gene: TRBJ2-1; D gene: TRBD2; V gene: TRBV5-1; CDR3 protein: CASSAGDYNEQFF; CDR3 DNA: TGCGCCAGCAGTGCGGGAGACTACAATGAGCAGTTCTTC
clone size: NA; J gene: TRBJ1-6; D gene: TRBD1; V gene: TRBV27; CDR3 protein: CASSLGQASYNSPLHF; CDR3 DNA: TGTGCCAGCAGTTTGGGACAGGCGAGCTATAATTCACCCCTCCACTTT
clone size: few; J gene: TRBJ2-1; D gene: TRBD2; V gene: TRBV29-1; CDR3 protein: CSVEGLAGPSLAYNEQFF; CDR3 DNA: TGCAGCGTTGAGGGACTAGCGGGCCCGTCCCTTGCCTACAATGAGCAGTTCTTC
clone size: once; J gene: TRBJ1-2; D gene: NA; V gene: TRBV29-1; CDR3 protein: CSVEERAGQGEGYTF; CDR3 DNA: TGCAGCGTTGAAGAACGGGCTGGGCAGGGTGAGGGCTACACCTTC
clone size: few; J gene: TRBJ1-5; D gene: NA; V gene: TRBV6-2/TRBV6-3; CDR3 protein: CASSSRSYDSQPQHF; CDR3 DNA: TGTGCCAGCAGTTCGAGATCTTACGACAGTCAGCCCCAGCATTTT
clone size: few; J gene: TRBJ2-1; D gene: TRBD2; V gene: TRBV7-3; CDR3 protein: CASSPGDYQADEQFF; CDR3 DNA: TGTGCCAGCAGCCCCGGGGACTACCAGGCGGATGAGCAGTTCTTC
clone size: NA; J gene: TRBJ2-1; D gene: NA; V gene: TRBV20-1; CDR3 protein: CSASSATYNEQFF; CDR3 DNA: TGCAGCGCCAGCAGCGCGACCTACAATGAGCAGTTCTTC
clone size: NA; J gene: TRBJ1-2; D gene: NA; V gene: TRBV20-1; CDR3 protein: CSAADKGYNYGYTF; CDR3 DNA: TGCAGTGCTGCGGACAAAGGTTATAACTATGGCTACACCTTC
clone size: few; J gene: TRBJ1-2; D gene: NA; V gene: TRBV2; CDR3 protein: CASSEPGHLYGYTF; CDR3 DNA: TGTGCCAGCAGTGAACCGGGACACCTATATGGCTACACCTTC
clone size: once; J gene: TRBJ1-3; D gene: NA; V gene: TRBV5-1; CDR3 protein: CASSAQGASGSTIYF; CDR3 DNA: TGCGCCAGCAGCGCCCAGGGAGCCTCTGGAAGCACCATATATTTT
clone size: NA; J gene: TRBJ2-3; D gene: NA; V gene: TRBV11-2; CDR3 protein: CASSLETLAFASTDTQYF; CDR3 DNA: TGTGCCAGCAGCTTAGAAACCCTGGCATTTGCCAGCACAGATACGCAGTATTTT